These T cell receptor beta chains were read from a single sample in a study of cytomegalovirus exposure and HLA in healthy donors. TCRdb's table, derived via immunoSEQ multiplex PCR, lists solely in-frame clones and lacks some. The repertoire holds about 170,000 clones, roughly four fifths seen once, with less than 2% in the top ten. The sample was PBMCs. The receptors were gathered from a woman between 18 and 30 years old in good health and CMV-seronegative. The CDR3 runs from the conserved cysteine through the conserved F or W. A D gene is named only where the DNA matches it firmly. Clone size is given for some rows only: seen once, a few or many times, or a class if the clone is expanded.

D | size | J | V | length | CDR3 | DNA
TRBD1 | NA | TRBJ1-1 | TRBV9 | 16 | CASRKTGIGGNTEAFF | TGTGCCAGCAGGAAGACAGGGATTGGTGGAAACACTGAAGCTTTCTTT
TRBD1 | NA | TRBJ1-5 | TRBV19 | 13 | CASRQGWGQPQHF | TGTGCCAGCAGACAGGGGTGGGGGCAGCCCCAGCATTTT
NA | NA | TRBJ2-5 | TRBV29-1 | 11 | CTTPKQETQYF | TGCACTACCCCGAAACAAGAGACCCAGTACTTC
NA | few | TRBJ1-1 | TRBV6-5 | 14 | CASSPGVGRTEAFF | TGTGCCAGCAGCCCCGGGGTAGGTAGGACTGAAGCTTTCTTT
TRBD2 | NA | TRBJ2-1 | TRBV11-2 | 15 | CASSAWTSGYNEQFF | TGTGCCAGCAGCGCCTGGACTAGCGGTTACAATGAGCAGTTCTTC
NA | NA | TRBJ1-3 | TRBV2 | 15 | CASSVLGVAGNTIYF | TGTGCCAGCAGTGTCCTCGGGGTAGCTGGAAACACCATATATTTT
TRBD1 | NA | TRBJ2-7 | TRBV5-4 | 15 | CASSQGQGGAYEQYF | TGTGCCAGCAGCCAGGGACAGGGAGGGGCCTACGAGCAGTACTTC
NA | NA | TRBJ2-2 | TRBV12-2 | 14 | CASRTDRDTGELFF | TGTGCAAGTCGGACTGACAGGGACACCGGGGAGCTGTTTTTT
TRBD1 | once | TRBJ2-4 | TRBV11-2 | 19 | CASSPTTVTGSTTKNIQYF | TGTGCCAGCAGCCCGACCACAGTGACAGGGTCCACAACCAAAAACATTCAGTACTTC
NA | NA | TRBJ2-7 | TRBV7-9 | 14 | CASSLWGESDEQYF | TGTGCCAGCAGCTTATGGGGGGAGTCGGACGAGCAGTACTTC
TRBD1 | NA | TRBJ1-2 | TRBV27 | 15 | CASSLEGQGVYGYTF | TGTGCCAGCAGTTTAGAGGGACAGGGGGTTTATGGCTACACCTTC
TRBD2 | NA | TRBJ2-2 | TRBV6-5 | 16 | CASSYGGGRNTGELFF | TGTGCCAGCAGTTACGGCGGGGGACGGAACACCGGGGAGCTGTTTTTT
TRBD2 | NA | TRBJ2-1 | TRBV13 | 15 | CASRFLSGSYNEQFF | TGTGCCAGCAGATTCCTGAGCGGGAGCTACAATGAGCAGTTCTTC
TRBD2 | NA | TRBJ2-3 | TRBV14 | 19 | CASSPGLAGAHWVTDTQYF | TGTGCCAGCAGCCCAGGACTAGCGGGAGCCCACTGGGTGACAGATACGCAGTATTTT
TRBD1 | NA | TRBJ1-5 | TRBV4-1 | 16 | CASSQEGQGRNQPQHF | TGCGCCAGCAGCCAAGAAGGACAGGGACGCAATCAGCCCCAGCATTTT
NA | NA | TRBJ1-1 | TRBV5-5 | 16 | CASSFTETGVLTEAFF | TGTGCCAGCAGCTTCACAGAGACAGGCGTTTTGACTGAAGCTTTCTTT
TRBD2 | NA | TRBJ2-7 | TRBV5-1 | 15 | CASSLGLAVGYEQYF | TGCGCCAGCAGCTTGGGACTAGCGGTTGGCTACGAGCAGTACTTC
NA | NA | TRBJ2-7 | TRBV27 | 15 | CASSLSPRGGREQYF | TGTGCCAGCAGTTTATCACCCAGGGGTGGTAGGGAGCAGTACTTC
TRBD1 | NA | TRBJ2-1 | TRBV6-5 | 15 | CASSWPGTGGNEQFF | TGTGCCAGCAGTTGGCCCGGGACAGGGGGCAATGAGCAGTTCTTC
NA | NA | TRBJ2-3 | TRBV5-4 | 16 | CASSEPGARRADTQYF | TGTGCCAGCAGCGAACCGGGCGCCCGGAGGGCAGATACGCAGTATTTT
NA | NA | TRBJ2-3 | TRBV27 | 15 | CASRSRGLSTDTQYF | TGTGCCAGCAGATCAAGGGGCCTTAGCACAGATACGCAGTATTTT
NA | NA | TRBJ1-6 | TRBV5-4 | 12 | CASSLSGSPLHF | TGTGCCAGCAGCTTGTCGGGTTCACCCCTCCACTTT
TRBD1 | once | TRBJ1-6 | TRBV30 | 15 | CAWSVPGTDNSPLHF | TGTGCCTGGAGTGTACCTGGGACAGATAATTCACCCCTCCACTTT
TRBD1 | NA | TRBJ2-7 | TRBV7-7 | 15 | CASSLGTGNSYEQYF | TGTGCTAGCAGCTTGGGGACAGGGAACTCCTACGAGCAGTACTTC
NA | NA | TRBJ2-1 | TRBV28 | 14 | CASSFRTDYNEQFF | TGTGCCAGCAGTTTCCGGACAGACTACAATGAGCAGTTCTTC
NA | NA | TRBJ2-3 | TRBV6-1 | 15 | CASSESSEPRDTQYF | TGTGCCAGCAGTGAAAGTAGCGAGCCTAGGGATACGCAGTATTTT
TRBD1 | NA | TRBJ2-7 | TRBV4-1 | 15 | CASSPGQGPAYEQYF | TGCGCCAGCAGCCCCGGACAGGGCCCAGCCTACGAGCAGTACTTC
NA | NA | TRBJ1-2 | TRBV18 | 13 | CASSPGALYGYTF | TGTGCCAGCTCCCCGGGTGCATTATATGGCTACACCTTC
TRBD1 | NA | TRBJ2-5 | TRBV5-1 | 16 | CASSSGDRGFTETQYF | TGCGCCAGCAGCTCAGGGGACAGGGGATTTACAGAGACCCAGTACTTC
TRBD2 | NA | TRBJ2-7 | TRBV4-2 | 21 | CASSLTQLGGTLAGGTYEQYF | TGTGCCAGCAGCCTGACTCAACTAGGGGGTACACTAGCGGGAGGCACCTACGAGCAGTACTTC
TRBD2 | NA | TRBJ2-7 | TRBV4-2 | 15 | CASSQALAGIYEQYF | TGTGCCAGCAGCCAAGCCCTAGCGGGGATCTACGAGCAGTACTTC
NA | NA | TRBJ1-4 | TRBV28 | 13 | CASSSAAREKLFF | TGTGCCAGCAGTTCAGCAGCGAGGGAAAAACTGTTTTTT
TRBD2 | NA | TRBJ2-2 | TRBV10-3 | 15 | CAISATSGRGGELFF | TGTGCCATCAGTGCCACTAGCGGGAGAGGCGGGGAGCTGTTTTTT
TRBD2 | NA | TRBJ2-1 | TRBV5-6 | 17 | CASSELGAGGSYNEQFF | TGTGCCAGCAGCGAGCTAGGTGCGGGGGGCTCCTACAATGAGCAGTTCTTC
NA | NA | TRBJ2-5 | TRBV9 | 15 | CASSQWGDHQETQYF | TGTGCCAGCAGCCAGTGGGGGGACCACCAAGAGACCCAGTACTTC
TRBD2 | few | TRBJ2-1 | TRBV7-6 | 16 | CASSLDTSGGGMEQFF | TGTGCCAGCAGCTTAGACACTAGCGGTGGCGGCATGGAGCAGTTCTTC
TRBD2 | NA | TRBJ2-7 | TRBV11-2 | 15 | CASSPPSREGYEQYF | TGTGCCAGCAGCCCCCCCAGTCGGGAGGGCTACGAGCAGTACTTC
TRBD2 | NA | TRBJ2-2 | TRBV5-4 | 17 | CASSLDAGRSLRGELFF | TGTGCCAGCAGCTTGGACGCCGGGAGGTCCCTTCGCGGGGAGCTGTTTTTT
NA | NA | TRBJ1-2 | TRBV6-6 | 13 | CASTLTPNYGYTF | TGTGCCAGCACCCTAACCCCTAACTATGGCTACACCTTC
TRBD2 | NA | TRBJ2-3 | TRBV2 | 15 | CASRRVAGVADTQYF | TGTGCCAGCAGGAGGGTAGCGGGGGTGGCAGATACGCAGTATTTT
NA | NA | TRBJ1-6 | TRBV6-4 | 15 | CASSDSTDQSSPLHF | TGTGCCAGCAGTGACTCGACAGACCAGAGTTCACCCCTCCACTTT
TRBD1 | NA | TRBJ2-7 | TRBV10-1 | 17 | CASSETSKWDRAGEQYF | TGCGCCAGCAGTGAGACGTCAAAGTGGGACAGGGCAGGGGAGCAGTACTTC
TRBD1 | NA | TRBJ2-1 | TRBV6-5 | 13 | CASRGQGAGEQFF | TGTGCCAGCAGGGGACAGGGGGCAGGTGAGCAGTTCTTC
NA | NA | TRBJ1-5 | TRBV28 | 13 | CASSLVWSQPQHF | TGTGCCAGCAGTTTAGTTTGGAGTCAGCCCCAGCATTTT
NA | NA | TRBJ1-1 | TRBV6-5 | 14 | CASRLDSLNTEAFF | TGTGCCAGCAGGTTAGACAGCTTGAACACTGAAGCTTTCTTT
TRBD1 | NA | TRBJ2-3 | TRBV6-4 | 15 | CASSAGTGNTDTQYF | TGTGCCAGCAGTGCGGGGACAGGGAACACAGATACGCAGTATTTT
NA | NA | TRBJ1-2 | TRBV18 | 15 | CASSRNRTLNYGYTF | TGTGCCAGCTCACGCAACAGGACCCTTAACTATGGCTACACCTTC